This T cell receptor beta chain was identified in a study of shared clonotypes between healthy human individuals. Study summary: There were three CD4 naive, three CD4 memory, two CD8 naive and one CD8 memory plates per donor. Study conclusions and caveats: The study found lower generation probabilities in non-shared clonotypes than in those shared by all four donors. Clonotype sharing across four donors was observed for about 4.8% of naive CD4 clonotypes.

Comment on this clone: Its specificity is unknown.

The germline V gene has CDR1 KGHSH and CDR2 LQKENI. Trimming took off 0 bases at V and 2 bases at J, with 8 bases between the two ends. The CDR3 is made up of 15 amino acids. Generated by immunoSEQ multiplex PCR, the TCRdb table keeps only in-frame clones and is missing some. Seen here are fewer than 1.6 million clones, approximately 98.5% observed once, and the top ten hold 0.36%. This TCR derives from a man younger than 45 in good health. Sequences were obtained from naive CD4+ T cells sorted from blood. Subset: CD45RA+ positively selected. The chain links TRBV18 to TRBJ2-1, with no clear D. In DNA, the CDR3 is TGTGCCAGCTCACCACCCGAAAACGCCTACAATGAGCAGTTCTTC. This translates into CASSPPENAYNEQFF.